The rows below give T cell receptor beta chains drawn from one sample of a study of memory CD4+ T cells and cytomegalovirus serostatus. The assay was immunoSEQ multiplex PCR, and TCRdb's table has in-frame clones only and misses some. This repertoire shows around 41,000 clones, over 60% found once; its top ten account for about 6%. The sequenced sample was memory CD4+ T cells from blood. The source of these receptors is an adult in good health and CMV-seronegative. The CDR3 runs from the conserved cysteine through the conserved F or W. The D gene is left open where the match is weak. Only some rows state a clone size, as once, few, many or a class for expanded clones.

TRBV2	TRBJ2-5	.	TRBD2	CASSDRLAGGSETQYF	TGTGCCAGCAGTGATAGACTAGCGGGAGGGTCTGAGACCCAGTACTTC
TRBV5-6	TRBJ2-1	few	TRBD1	CASSSSRQGSYNEQFF	TGTGCCAGCAGCTCCTCCCGACAGGGGTCCTACAATGAGCAGTTCTTC
TRBV2	TRBJ1-2	.	.	CASRGLIGGYTF	TGTGCCAGCAGGGGCCTGATCGGTGGCTACACCTTC
TRBV18	TRBJ2-3	once	TRBD1	CASSLKTGQADTQYF	TGTGCCAGCTCACTGAAGACAGGGCAAGCAGATACGCAGTATTTT
TRBV19	TRBJ1-4	.	.	CATNTGPNEKLFF	TGTGCCACCAATACAGGGCCGAATGAAAAACTGTTTTTT
TRBV9	TRBJ2-3	.	.	CASSEQGSTDTQYF	TGTGCCAGCAGCGAGCAGGGTAGCACAGATACGCAGTATTTT
TRBV5-4	TRBJ2-4	.	TRBD1	CASSLTTGENIQYF	TGTGCCAGCAGTTTAACAACAGGGGAAAACATTCAGTACTTC
TRBV2	TRBJ2-7	.	TRBD2	CASIPGLAGAEQYF	TGTGCCAGCATCCCGGGACTAGCGGGAGCCGAGCAGTACTTC
TRBV7-9	TRBJ2-5	.	.	CASSLSTGIGETQYF	TGTGCCAGCAGCTTGTCCACAGGGATCGGGGAGACCCAGTACTTC
TRBV6-1	TRBJ2-7	.	TRBD2	CASINFGTSAFQYF	TGTGCCAGCATCAACTTCGGGACTAGCGCTTTTCAGTACTTC
TRBV2	TRBJ2-7	.	TRBD2	CASSVGGGGEQYF	TGTGCCAGCAGTGTTGGCGGGGGTGGCGAGCAGTACTTC
TRBV28	TRBJ1-5	.	.	CASRVAEQPQHF	TGTGCCAGCAGAGTAGCCGAGCAGCCCCAGCATTTT
TRBV6-6	TRBJ2-5	.	TRBD2	CASKGSAGQETQYF	TGTGCCAGCAAGGGGTCAGCGGGGCAAGAGACCCAGTACTTC
TRBV28	TRBJ1-2	.	.	CASRSSDLYGYTF	TGTGCCAGCCGAAGTAGCGACCTCTATGGCTACACCTTC
TRBV7-8	TRBJ1-4	few	TRBD1	CASSSQGASRRENEKLFF	TGTGCCAGCAGCTCCCAGGGGGCCAGCAGGAGGGAGAATGAAAAACTGTTTTTT
TRBV13	TRBJ1-1	.	TRBD1	CASSTGDRGGTEAFF	TGTGCCAGCAGCACCGGGGACAGGGGGGGGACTGAAGCTTTCTTT
TRBV11-3	TRBJ2-1	.	.	CASSLTLMNEQFF	TGTGCCAGCAGCTTAACCTTAATGAATGAGCAGTTCTTC
TRBV27	TRBJ1-5	.	.	CASSFLPDSQPQHF	TGTGCCAGCAGTTTCCTTCCGGATAGTCAGCCCCAGCATTTT
TRBV18	TRBJ1-1	few	.	CASSGTTEGEAFF	TGTGCCAGCTCCGGAACGACAGAGGGTGAAGCTTTCTTT
TRBV2	TRBJ1-5	few	TRBD1	CASSLDRGQPQHF	TGTGCCAGCAGTCTAGACAGGGGGCAGCCCCAGCATTTT
TRBV15	TRBJ1-5	few	TRBD1	CATSRGSPGQGEGEPQHF	TGTGCCACCAGCAGAGGCTCCCCGGGACAGGGGGAAGGGGAGCCCCAGCATTTT
TRBV10-1	TRBJ2-3	.	TRBD2	CASSECPLAGGSDTQYF	TGCGCCAGCAGTGAATGCCCCCTAGCGGGAGGATCGGATACGCAGTATTTT
TRBV5-6	TRBJ1-1	few	.	CASSPVLGDTEAFF	TGTGCCAGCAGCCCAGTACTTGGAGACACTGAAGCTTTCTTT
TRBV6-1	TRBJ1-1	.	.	CASSEAPREGTEAFF	TGTGCCAGCAGTGAAGCGCCAAGGGAGGGCACTGAAGCTTTCTTT
TRBV5-1	TRBJ1-2	.	.	CASSFGQDGSRTF	TGCGCCAGCAGCTTCGGGCAGGACGGCTCTCGGACCTTC
TRBV7-2	TRBJ2-2	.	TRBD2	CASRARGGTGELFF	TGTGCCAGCAGGGCGCGGGGGGGCACCGGGGAGCTGTTTTTT
TRBV29-1	TRBJ1-1	few	TRBD1	CSVHGTGNGVAFF	TGCAGCGTTCACGGGACAGGGAATGGTGTAGCTTTCTTT
TRBV11-3	TRBJ2-4	.	.	CASSLGPENIQYF	TGTGCCAGCAGCTTGGGACCGGAAAACATTCAGTACTTC
TRBV29-1	TRBJ2-1	few	TRBD2	CSVEESGTWGEQFF	TGCAGCGTTGAAGAAAGCGGGACTTGGGGTGAGCAGTTCTTC
TRBV4-1	TRBJ2-7	.	.	CASSQVLRPSYEQYF	TGCGCCAGCAGCCAAGTTCTTCGCCCCTCCTACGAGCAGTACTTC
TRBV27	TRBJ1-4	.	.	CASSLSREGEKLFF	TGTGCCAGCAGTTTAAGCAGGGAGGGAGAAAAACTGTTTTTT
TRBV5-4	TRBJ2-5	.	.	CASTGRGTPQETQYF	TGTGCCAGCACCGGCCGGGGGACACCTCAAGAGACCCAGTACTTC
TRBV2	TRBJ1-4	.	.	CASSAQAATNEKLFF	TGTGCCAGCAGTGCACAGGCTGCAACTAATGAAAAACTGTTTTTT
TRBV28	TRBJ1-4	few	.	CAGGTTNEKLFF	TGTGCCGGGGGGACAACTAATGAAAAACTGTTTTTT
TRBV30	TRBJ1-1	few	.	CAWGGDWGLGFF	TGTGCCTGGGGTGGAGACTGGGGACTAGGTTTCTTT
TRBV18	TRBJ2-2	.	TRBD2	CASSLSGSRTGELFF	TGTGCCAGCTCCCTTAGCGGGAGTAGGACCGGGGAGCTGTTTTTT
TRBV9	TRBJ1-1	.	TRBD1	CASSEAGTGQTEAFF	TGTGCCAGCAGCGAGGCCGGGACAGGGCAAACTGAAGCTTTCTTT
TRBV6-6	TRBJ2-1	.	.	CASTVMSGAYNEQFF	TGTGCCAGCACCGTTATGAGCGGAGCCTACAATGAGCAGTTCTTC
TRBV2	TRBJ2-7	.	TRBD2	CASRPRLAVYEQYF	TGTGCCAGCAGGCCTCGACTAGCGGTTTACGAGCAGTACTTC
TRBV29-1	TRBJ2-3	.	TRBD1	CSVLTGGADTQYF	TGCAGCGTTCTAACAGGGGGCGCAGATACGCAGTATTTT
TRBV9	TRBJ1-1	.	.	CASSVNGAGPTEAFF	TGTGCCAGCAGCGTCAATGGAGCAGGCCCAACTGAAGCTTTCTTT
TRBV28	TRBJ2-7	.	.	CASSPRALLFSYEQYF	TGTGCCAGCAGTCCCCGGGCACTACTTTTCTCCTACGAGCAGTACTTC
TRBV4-1	TRBJ2-7	few	.	CASSQGLAQGSREQYF	TGCGCCAGCAGCCAAGGGTTGGCTCAGGGGTCCAGGGAGCAGTACTTC
TRBV5-1	TRBJ2-1	.	TRBD2	CASSLAGGHNEQFF	TGCGCCAGCAGCTTGGCGGGAGGGCACAATGAGCAGTTCTTC
TRBV7-8	TRBJ1-4	.	.	CASSNRVFEKLFF	TGTGCCAGCAGTAACCGGGTATTTGAAAAACTGTTTTTT
TRBV7-2	TRBJ2-3	.	.	CASSPQGFRDTQYF	TGTGCCAGCAGCCCTCAGGGATTCAGAGATACGCAGTATTTT
TRBV19	TRBJ2-1	.	.	CASSTNGAKRQFF	TGTGCCAGTAGTACCAACGGGGCGAAGAGGCAGTTCTTC